Given below is one T cell receptor beta chain in context. 60 Vbeta and 13 Jbeta primers were used in PCR. TCRdb keeps only in-frame clones here, not all; method: immunoSEQ multiplex PCR. This table has 150,000 to 200,000 clones, 60% to 80% appearing once. This sample is drawn from a study of cytomegalovirus exposure and HLA in healthy donors. Study overall: Samples from HLA-typed donors yielded approximately 80 million unique TCRs in an early data release. Assignment to the Caucasian-associated ancestry cluster applied to approximately 80% of the approximately 360 genotyped donors.

V lost 6 bases and J lost 7, with 19 bases in between. This CDR3 is 14 amino acids long. Looked up from germline, CDR1 is MNHNY and CDR2 is SVGAGI (reference sequence). The material sequenced was PBMCs. This TCR was recovered from a woman aged 25 to 39 in good health and CMV-seronegative. This chain links TRBV6-6 with TRBJ2-7, with D maybe TRBD1 (7 bases). The CDR3 here is CASRNAGGPREQYF. DNA of the CDR3: TGTGCCAGCAGAAACGCAGGGGGGCCCCGGGAGCAGTACTTC.